One sample yielded the 9 T cell receptor beta chains listed below, sequenced in a study of shared clonotypes between healthy human individuals. Terminally differentiated effector memory CD45RA+ cells were excluded from the naive CD8 cells, which were CD45RO-negative and positively selected for CCR7. Only in-frame clones appear in the TCRdb table, and some are missing; sequencing was by immunoSEQ multiplex PCR. The repertoire holds about 870,000 clones, with nearly 95% as singletons. Sequencing was done on a sample of naive CD8+ T cells sorted from blood. The receptors were gathered from a young man in good health.

This chain joins TRBV9 and TRBJ1-1, with a possible D match to TRBD1 (5 bases). This CDR3 spans 17 amino acids. The germline V and J ends were trimmed by 0 bases and 5 bases, with 20 bases remaining between them. CDR1 is SGDLS, CDR2 YYNGEE, per germline. CDR3 bases: TGTGCCAGCAGCGTAGGGGACCAGAGGGGCCCGGGGACTGAAGCTTTCTTT. It codes for CASSVGDQRGPGTEAFF.

The chain uses TRBV13 and TRBJ2-7; 12 bases agree with TRBD2. This CDR3 is built from 15 residues. Trimming cost V 2 bases and J 5 bases; bases outside gene matches: 4. The germline V gene has CDR1 PRHDT and CDR2 FYEKMQ (reference sequence). The CDR3 DNA is TGTGCCAGCAGCTTACTAGCGGGAGGGACCCACGAGCAGTACTTC. Translation: CASSLLAGGTHEQYF. Filled out from reference TRBV13 and TRBJ2-7, the complete variable domain reads AAGVIQSPRHLIKEKRETATLKCYPIPRHDTVYWYQQGPGQDPQFLISFYEKMQSDKGSIPDRFSAQQFSDYHSELNMSSLELGDSALYFCASSLLAGGTHEQYFGPGTRLTVT.

Concerning this clone itself: This may be a read error, as it is one base from a much larger clone. The same CDR3 also results from other DNA sequences found in this sample. This rearrangement joins TRBV7-9 to TRBJ2-7; no clear D. V lost 1 base and J 2 bases, leaving 3 bases between the germline ends. The CDR3 extends over 12 amino acids. CDR1 is SEHNR, CDR2 FQNEAQ, per germline (reference sequence). The CDR3: CASSLGAYEQYF. The CDR3 region has the DNA TGTGCCAGCAGCTTAGGTGCCTACGAGCAGTACTTC.

The chain recombines TRBV7-9 with TRBJ1-1; 7 bases are shared with TRBD1. Germline CDR1 reads SEHNR; CDR2 reads FQNEAQ (reference sequence). This CDR3 is 15 amino acids long. Germline trimming cut 4 bases from V and 1 base from J; bases unmatched to any gene: 6. The CDR3 loop is CASSSNRDRNTEAFF. The CDR3 DNA sequence: TGTGCCAGCAGCTCGAACCGGGACAGGAACACTGAAGCTTTCTTT.

The chain has TRBV25-1 and TRBJ2-5; TRBD2 is a possible D gene (5 bases). The CDR3 consists of 15 residues. CDR1 MGHDK and CDR2 SYGVNS come from the germline V gene. V was trimmed by 0 bases and J by 1 base, leaving 9 bases between them. This chain's CDR3 is CASSEYEDFQETQYF. The CDR3 DNA sequence: TGTGCCAGCAGTGAATATGAGGACTTCCAAGAGACCCAGTACTTC.

In this sample, this clone turned up once. This CDR3 is also generated by other DNA sequences in the sample. This chain connects TRBV4-1 to TRBJ2-1, with 12 positions matching TRBD2. The CDR3 has 16 amino acids. J gave up 4 bases and V 0 bases, and 1 base lay outside the gene matches. Germline V lookup: CDR1 MGHRA, CDR2 YSYEKL. The CDR3 region has the DNA TGCGCCAGCAGCCAAGAAGGACTAGCGGGGTACAATGAGCAGTTCTTC. Translating gives CASSQEGLAGYNEQFF.

This chain uses TRBV10-2 with TRBJ2-1; no definite D call. The germline V gene encodes CDR1 WSHSY and CDR2 SAAADI. The CDR3 contains 13 residues. V was trimmed by 8 bases and J by 8 bases, leaving 16 bases between them. The CDR3 nucleotides read TGCGCCAGCTCCTCCGGTGGGCAACATGAGCAGTTCTTC. Translated: CASSSGGQHEQFF.

With respect to this clone: The sample has other DNA sequences that encode this CDR3 too. The chain joins TRBV25-1 to TRBJ2-7, with a possible D match to TRBD1 (6 bases). V lost 5 bases, J lost 2 bases, and 10 bases lay in between. The germline CDR1 and CDR2 sequences are MGHDK and SYGVNS. The CDR3 sequence is 13 residues long. CDR3 region: CASSPGTTYEQYF. CDR3 DNA: TGTGCCAGCAGTCCCGGGACAACCTACGAGCAGTACTTC.

V gene TRBV5-4 combines with J gene TRBJ1-2, with D possibly being TRBD1 (6 bases). Trimming took 5 bases from V and 4 from J, leaving 18 bases between them. Germline V CDR1 and CDR2: SGHNT, YYREEE (reference sequence). The CDR3 is 15 amino acids. CDR3 sequence: CASRQGRGGIYGYTF. The DNA for the CDR3 is TGTGCCAGCAGGCAGGGGAGGGGAGGAATCTATGGCTACACCTTC.